This TCR beta chain was identified during a study of tumor and adjacent non-tumor tissue in lung cancer. As regards this clonotype: Mismatch with germline at one junction end may stem from a read error.

This sample's RNA came from whole unsorted tissue. TCRbeta libraries were built with three rounds of nested PCR, modified from ARM-PCR. TCRdb re-derived calls from the multiplex PCR reads in MiXCR, one entry per CDR3 protein. The data contain 81,000 or so distinct CDR3 sequences, around 86% of them singletons. The CDR3 totals 16 residues. Germline CDR1 and CDR2: MGHRA and YSYEKL. The receptor was isolated from a woman between 45 and 60 years old with non-small cell lung cancer. V usage is TRBV4-1 and J usage is TRBJ2-7; tentatively, D is TRBD1 (6 bases). The sequenced sample was lung tumor tissue. CDR3 DNA: TGCGCCAGCATCCAAGATCTGTACAGGGTGCTTTCCGAGCAGTACTTC. Amino acids: CASIQDLYRVLSEQYF.